This T cell receptor beta chain was found in a study of T cells after yellow fever vaccination. General study points: Peak timing came faster in the weaker secondary response, day 5 versus 15.

Germline values: CDR1 SGDLS, CDR2 YYNGEE. This CDR3 has 14 residues. Trimming shortened V by 3 bases and J by 3 bases, and 13 bases separated the two germline ends. This clonotype showed up many times. Its target is unknown. Conversion of TCR transcripts into cDNA relied on 5'RACE template switching, which added a universal primer site and UMIs. TCRdb reprocessed the 5' RACE reads with MiXCR, giving one entry per CDR3 protein. The sample contains tens of thousands of distinct CDR3 sequences, roughly 7% of which appear only once. J is TRBJ2-7 and V is TRBV9, with D perhaps TRBD1 (6 bases). The TCR was taken from a man aged 18-30 years who received the YFV17D yellow fever vaccine. The starting material was CD8+ T cells sorted from PBMCs, obtained 10 to 11 days after the first yellow fever vaccination. The CDR3 DNA reads TGTGCCAGCAGCGCCCGGGACACCCACTACGAGCAGTACTTC. Protein product: CASSARDTHYEQYF.